These T cell receptor beta chains were read from a single sample in a study of spatial heterogeneity in lung cancer. TCRdb called the 5' RACE reads again in MiXCR, with one record for every CDR3 protein. This table holds 15,000 to 20,000 distinct CDR3 sequences, about 21% found once. The sample here was PBMCs, taken at surgery. Source of these receptors: a female donor with early-stage non-small cell lung cancer. The CDR3 runs from the conserved cysteine through the conserved F or W. Each record gives: V gene, D gene, clone size, J gene, CDR3 DNA, CDR3 protein. D genes are given only for firm matches. A row's size may be missing; if present it is once, few, many or a size class.

v_gene: TRBV2
d_gene: NA
abundance: medium-sized
j_gene: TRBJ2-1
CDR3nt: TGTGCCAGCAGTGACCCTAACAGGCCCCAGTTCTTC
CDR3aa: CASSDPNRPQFF

v_gene: TRBV20-1
d_gene: NA
abundance: many
j_gene: TRBJ1-2
CDR3nt: TGCAGTGCTAGATCACGATTGACAGGAAATACCACGGGCTACACCTTC
CDR3aa: CSARSRLTGNTTGYTF

v_gene: TRBV28
d_gene: NA
abundance: medium-sized
j_gene: TRBJ2-7
CDR3nt: TGTGCCAGCAGTTCTTCCGTCCACGAGCAGTACTTC
CDR3aa: CASSSSVHEQYF

v_gene: TRBV6-6
d_gene: TRBD1
abundance: medium-sized
j_gene: TRBJ2-7
CDR3nt: TGTGCCAGCAGACGACAGGGGGCTTCCTACGAGCAGTACTTC
CDR3aa: CASRRQGASYEQYF

v_gene: TRBV19
d_gene: NA
abundance: few
j_gene: TRBJ2-7
CDR3nt: TGTGCCAGCGGCGACTACGAGCAGTACTTC
CDR3aa: CASGDYEQYF

v_gene: TRBV5-4
d_gene: NA
abundance: NA
j_gene: TRBJ2-7
CDR3nt: TGTGCCAGCAGCTTACCCAGCTCCTACGAGCAGTACTTC
CDR3aa: CASSLPSSYEQYF

v_gene: TRBV18
d_gene: TRBD2
abundance: few
j_gene: TRBJ2-2
CDR3nt: TGTGCCAGCTCACCACCGAGCGGGAGTACTACCGGGGAGCTGTTTTTT
CDR3aa: CASSPPSGSTTGELFF

v_gene: TRBV9
d_gene: TRBD2
abundance: NA
j_gene: TRBJ2-1
CDR3nt: TGTGCCAGCAGCGGGACTAGCGGGAGGGCCGGTGAGCAGTTCTTC
CDR3aa: CASSGTSGRAGEQFF

v_gene: TRBV6-5
d_gene: NA
abundance: many
j_gene: TRBJ1-3
CDR3nt: TGTGCCAGCAGGGAGTACTCTGGAAACACCATATATTTT
CDR3aa: CASREYSGNTIYF

v_gene: TRBV19
d_gene: NA
abundance: NA
j_gene: TRBJ2-1
CDR3nt: TGTGCCAGTAGCCAACTAATGCCTTCCTTTCAGGGAGGTGAGCAGTTCTTC
CDR3aa: CASSQLMPSFQGGEQFF

v_gene: TRBV12-3/TRBV12-4
d_gene: TRBD2
abundance: NA
j_gene: TRBJ2-5
CDR3nt: TGTGCCAGCAGTTTAGGTCTAGCGGGGTTCCAAGAGACCCAGTACTTC
CDR3aa: CASSLGLAGFQETQYF

v_gene: TRBV5-5
d_gene: NA
abundance: NA
j_gene: TRBJ2-1
CDR3nt: TGTGCCAGCAGCTTGGGTCCCGACTTCGCCTCCTACAATGAGCAGTTCTTC
CDR3aa: CASSLGPDFASYNEQFF

v_gene: TRBV15
d_gene: TRBD1
abundance: NA
j_gene: TRBJ1-1
CDR3nt: TGTGCCACCAGCAGATCGACAGGGCCGGGCACTGAAGCTTTCTTT
CDR3aa: CATSRSTGPGTEAFF

v_gene: TRBV30
d_gene: NA
abundance: many
j_gene: TRBJ2-5
CDR3nt: TGTGCCTGGAGTGCACAAGAGACCCAGTACTTC
CDR3aa: CAWSAQETQYF

v_gene: TRBV18
d_gene: NA
abundance: many
j_gene: TRBJ1-5
CDR3nt: TGTGCCAGCTCACCGGGACAAGCATATAGCAATCAGCCCCAGCATTTT
CDR3aa: CASSPGQAYSNQPQHF